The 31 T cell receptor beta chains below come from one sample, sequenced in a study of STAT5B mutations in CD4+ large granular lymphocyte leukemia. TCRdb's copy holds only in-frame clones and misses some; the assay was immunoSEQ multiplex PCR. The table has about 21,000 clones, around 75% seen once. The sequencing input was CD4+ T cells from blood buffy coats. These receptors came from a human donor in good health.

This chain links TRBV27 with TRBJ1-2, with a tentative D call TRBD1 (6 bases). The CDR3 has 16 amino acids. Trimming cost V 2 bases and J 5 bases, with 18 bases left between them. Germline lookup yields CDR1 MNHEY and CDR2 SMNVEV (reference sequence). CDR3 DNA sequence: TGTGCCAGCAGTTTAGGGGGGGCCGGAGGGGTTTATGGCTACACCTTC. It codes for CASSLGGAGGVYGYTF.

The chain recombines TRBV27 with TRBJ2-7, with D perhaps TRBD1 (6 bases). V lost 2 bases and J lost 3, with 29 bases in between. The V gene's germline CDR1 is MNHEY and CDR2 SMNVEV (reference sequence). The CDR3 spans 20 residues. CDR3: CASSLKGQGFGPATIYEQYF. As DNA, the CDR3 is TGTGCCAGCAGTTTAAAGGGGCAGGGGTTTGGGCCTGCTACAATCTACGAGCAGTACTTC.

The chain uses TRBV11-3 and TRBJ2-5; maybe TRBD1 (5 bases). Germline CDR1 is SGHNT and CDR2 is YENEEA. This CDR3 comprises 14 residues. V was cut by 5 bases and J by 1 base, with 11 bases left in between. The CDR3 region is CASSKDRSQETQYF. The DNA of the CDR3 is TGTGCCAGCAGCAAAGACAGATCCCAAGAGACCCAGTACTTC. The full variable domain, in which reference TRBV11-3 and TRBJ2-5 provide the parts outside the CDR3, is EAGVVQSPRYKIIEKKQPVAFWCNPISGHNTLYWYLQNLGQGPELLIRYENEEAVDDSQLPKDRFSAERLKGVDSTLKIQPAELGDSAVYLCASSKDRSQETQYFGPGTRLLVL.

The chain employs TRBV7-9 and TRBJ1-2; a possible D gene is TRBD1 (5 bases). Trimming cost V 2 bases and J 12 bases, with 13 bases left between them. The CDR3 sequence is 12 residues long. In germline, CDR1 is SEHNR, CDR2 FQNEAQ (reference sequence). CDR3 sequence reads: CASSLREEGDTF. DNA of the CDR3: TGTGCCAGCAGCTTAAGGGAGGAAGGGGACACCTTC. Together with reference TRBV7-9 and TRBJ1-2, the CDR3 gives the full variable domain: DTGVSQNPRHKITKRGQNVTFRCDPISEHNRLYWYRQTLGQGPEFLTYFQNEAQLEKSRLLSDRFSAERPKGSFSTLEIQRTEQGDSAMYLCASSLREEGDTFGSGTRLTVV.

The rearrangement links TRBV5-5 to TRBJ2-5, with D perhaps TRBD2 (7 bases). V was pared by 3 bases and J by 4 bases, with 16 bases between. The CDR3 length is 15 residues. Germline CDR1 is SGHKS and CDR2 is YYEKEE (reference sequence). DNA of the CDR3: TGTGCCAGCAGCTCATACTACAGGGAGGGAGAGACCCAGTACTTC. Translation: CASSSYYREGETQYF.

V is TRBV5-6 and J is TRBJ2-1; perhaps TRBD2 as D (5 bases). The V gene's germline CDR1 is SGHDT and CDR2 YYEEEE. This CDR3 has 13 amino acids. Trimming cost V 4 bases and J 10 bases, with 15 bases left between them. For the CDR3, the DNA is TGTGCCAGCAGCAATCGGGGTTTCGGGGAGCAGTTCTTC. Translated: CASSNRGFGEQFF.

CDR3 sequence reads: CASSLVSRGTEAFF. The CDR3 region has the DNA TGTGCCAGCAGCTTAGTTTCAAGAGGGACTGAAGCTTTCTTT. The chain combines TRBV7-9 with TRBJ1-1; no definite D call. The V end was cut by 1 base, the J end by 5 bases, with 11 bases between. CDR3 length: 14 residues. Germline CDR1 and CDR2: SEHNR and FQNEAQ (reference sequence).

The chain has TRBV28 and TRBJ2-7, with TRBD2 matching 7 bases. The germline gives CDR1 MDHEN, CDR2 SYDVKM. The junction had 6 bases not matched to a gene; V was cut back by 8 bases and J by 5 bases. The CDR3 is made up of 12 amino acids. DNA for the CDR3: TGTGCCAGCGGGGGGGAGGGAAACGAGCAGTACTTC. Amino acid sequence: CASGGEGNEQYF.

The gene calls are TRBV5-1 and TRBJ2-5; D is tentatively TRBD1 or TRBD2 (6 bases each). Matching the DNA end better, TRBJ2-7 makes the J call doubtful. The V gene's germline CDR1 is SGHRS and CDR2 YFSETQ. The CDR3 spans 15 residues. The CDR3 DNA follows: TGCGCCAGCTCCCCTGGGGGCGGGACCACCCCCGAGCAGTACTTC. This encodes CASSPGGGTTPEQYF.

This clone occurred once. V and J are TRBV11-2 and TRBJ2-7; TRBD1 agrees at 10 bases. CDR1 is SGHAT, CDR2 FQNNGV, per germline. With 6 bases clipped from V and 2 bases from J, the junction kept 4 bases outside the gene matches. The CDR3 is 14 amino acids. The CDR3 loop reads CASSHGTGAYEQYF. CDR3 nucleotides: TGTGCCAGCAGTCACGGGACAGGGGCCTACGAGCAGTACTTC.

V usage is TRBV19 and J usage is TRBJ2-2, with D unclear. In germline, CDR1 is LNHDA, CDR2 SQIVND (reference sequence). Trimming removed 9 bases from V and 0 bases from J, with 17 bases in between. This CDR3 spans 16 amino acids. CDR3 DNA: TGTGCCAGCCGTAACGCCCGGCAGGCGAACACCGGGGAGCTGTTTTTT. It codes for CASRNARQANTGELFF.

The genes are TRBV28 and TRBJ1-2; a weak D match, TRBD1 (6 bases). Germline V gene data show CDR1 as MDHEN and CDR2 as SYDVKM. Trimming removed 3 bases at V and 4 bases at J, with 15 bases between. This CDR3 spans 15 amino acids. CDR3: CASSFQGTAFYGYTF. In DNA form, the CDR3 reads TGTGCCAGCAGTTTCCAGGGGACGGCTTTCTATGGCTACACCTTC.

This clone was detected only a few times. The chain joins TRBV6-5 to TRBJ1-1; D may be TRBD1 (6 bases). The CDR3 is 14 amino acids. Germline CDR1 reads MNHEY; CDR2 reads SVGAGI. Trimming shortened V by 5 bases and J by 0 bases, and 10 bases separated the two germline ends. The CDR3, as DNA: TGTGCCAGCAGTCTAGACAGGATGAACACTGAAGCTTTCTTT. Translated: CASSLDRMNTEAFF.

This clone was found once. The CDR3 loop reads CASSLGRLQETQYF. CDR3 nucleotides: TGTGCCAGCAGCTTGGGGAGGCTCCAAGAGACCCAGTACTTC. V gene TRBV5-6 combines with J gene TRBJ2-5, with D tentatively TRBD2 (5 bases). CDR3 length: 14 residues. CDR1 and CDR2 (germline): SGHDT, YYEEEE. V lost 0 bases and J lost 1, with 7 bases in between.

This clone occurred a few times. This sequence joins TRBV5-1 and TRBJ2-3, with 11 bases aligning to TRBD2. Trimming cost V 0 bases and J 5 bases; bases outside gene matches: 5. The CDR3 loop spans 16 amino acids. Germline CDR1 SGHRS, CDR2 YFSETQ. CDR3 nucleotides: TGCGCCAGCAGCTTGGTGCTAGCGGGAGGCGGAGATACGCAGTATTTT. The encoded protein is CASSLVLAGGGDTQYF. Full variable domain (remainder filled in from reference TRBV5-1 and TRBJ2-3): KAGVTQTPRYLIKTRGQQVTLSCSPISGHRSVSWYQQTPGQGLQFLFEYFSETQRNKGNFPGRFSGRQFSNSRSEMNVSTLELGDSALYLCASSLVLAGGGDTQYFGPGTRLTVL.

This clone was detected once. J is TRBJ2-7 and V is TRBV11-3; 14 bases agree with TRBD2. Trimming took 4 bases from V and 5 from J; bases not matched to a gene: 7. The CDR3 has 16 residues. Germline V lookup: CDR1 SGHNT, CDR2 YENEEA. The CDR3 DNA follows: TGTGCCAGCAGCTCCTTACCGGGACTAGCGGGAGACGAGCAGTACTTC. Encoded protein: CASSSLPGLAGDEQYF.

The CDR3: CASSWGDVTDTQYF. The CDR3 DNA reads TGTGCCAGCAGCTGGGGGGACGTCACAGATACGCAGTATTTT. The chain recombines TRBV5-4 with TRBJ2-3; a possible D gene is TRBD2 (6 bases). Germline CDR1 reads SGHNT; CDR2 reads YYREEE (reference sequence). CDR3 length equals 14 residues. Trimming removed 3 bases at V and 2 bases at J, with 10 bases between.

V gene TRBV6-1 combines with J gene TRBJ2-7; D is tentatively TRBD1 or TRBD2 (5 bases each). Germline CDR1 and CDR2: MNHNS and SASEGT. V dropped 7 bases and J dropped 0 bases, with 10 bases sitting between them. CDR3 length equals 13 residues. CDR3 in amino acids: CASMPGSSYEQYF. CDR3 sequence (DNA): TGTGCCAGCATGCCAGGGAGCTCCTACGAGCAGTACTTC.

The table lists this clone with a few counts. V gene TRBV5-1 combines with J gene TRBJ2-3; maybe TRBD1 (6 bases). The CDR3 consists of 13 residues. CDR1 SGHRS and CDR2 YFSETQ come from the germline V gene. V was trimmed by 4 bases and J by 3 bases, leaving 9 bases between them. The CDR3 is CASSMTGTDTQYF. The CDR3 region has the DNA TGCGCCAGCAGCATGACAGGAACAGATACGCAGTATTTT.

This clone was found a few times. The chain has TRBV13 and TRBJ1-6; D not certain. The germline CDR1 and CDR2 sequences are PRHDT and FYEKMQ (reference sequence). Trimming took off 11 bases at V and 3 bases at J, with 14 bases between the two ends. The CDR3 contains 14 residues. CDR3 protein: CAPSSRLYNSPLHF. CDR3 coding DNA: TGTGCCCCTTCGTCCAGGCTCTATAATTCACCCCTCCACTTT.

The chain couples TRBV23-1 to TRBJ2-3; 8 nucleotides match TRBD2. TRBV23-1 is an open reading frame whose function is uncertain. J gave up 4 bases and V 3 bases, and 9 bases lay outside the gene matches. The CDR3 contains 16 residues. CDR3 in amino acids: CASSQGPGLEADTQYF. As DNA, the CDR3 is TGCGCCAGCAGTCAGGGACCGGGACTAGAAGCAGATACGCAGTATTTT.

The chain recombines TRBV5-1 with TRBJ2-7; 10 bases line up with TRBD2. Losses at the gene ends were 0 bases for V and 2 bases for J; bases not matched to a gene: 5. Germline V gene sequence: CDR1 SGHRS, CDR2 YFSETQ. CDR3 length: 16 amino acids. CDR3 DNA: TGCGCCAGCAGCTTGGGTACTAGCGGGGCGCCCTACGAGCAGTACTTC. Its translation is CASSLGTSGAPYEQYF.

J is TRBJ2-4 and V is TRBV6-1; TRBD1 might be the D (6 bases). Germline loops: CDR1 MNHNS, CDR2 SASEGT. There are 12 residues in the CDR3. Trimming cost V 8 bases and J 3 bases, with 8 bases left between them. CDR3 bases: TGTGCCAGCCGGGACAACAAAAACATTCAGTACTTC. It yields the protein CASRDNKNIQYF.

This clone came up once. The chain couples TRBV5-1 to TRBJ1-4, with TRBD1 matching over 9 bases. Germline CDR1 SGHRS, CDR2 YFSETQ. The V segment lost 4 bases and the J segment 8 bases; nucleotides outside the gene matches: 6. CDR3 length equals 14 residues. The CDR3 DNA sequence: TGCGCCAGCAGCCCACAGGGGGCGGGAGAAAAACTGTTTTTT. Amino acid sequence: CASSPQGAGEKLFF.

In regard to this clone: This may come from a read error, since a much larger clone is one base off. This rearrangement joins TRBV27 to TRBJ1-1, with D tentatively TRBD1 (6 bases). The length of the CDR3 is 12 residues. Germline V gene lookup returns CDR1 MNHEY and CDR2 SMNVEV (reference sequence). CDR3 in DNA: TGTGCCTGCAGTGACACAGGGCCTGAAGCTTTCTTT. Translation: CACSDTGPEAFF.

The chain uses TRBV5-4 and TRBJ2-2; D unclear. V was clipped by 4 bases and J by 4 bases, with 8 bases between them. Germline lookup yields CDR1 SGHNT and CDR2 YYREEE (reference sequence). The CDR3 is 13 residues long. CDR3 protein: CASSVDGTGELFF. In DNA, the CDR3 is TGTGCCAGCAGCGTGGATGGCACCGGGGAGCTGTTTTTT.

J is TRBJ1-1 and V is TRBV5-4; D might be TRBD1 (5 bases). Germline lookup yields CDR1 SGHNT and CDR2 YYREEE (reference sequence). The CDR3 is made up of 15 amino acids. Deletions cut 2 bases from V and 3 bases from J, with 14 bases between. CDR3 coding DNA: TGTGCCAGCAGCTTACCGGGGCAGGCGTACACTGAAGCTTTCTTT. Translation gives CASSLPGQAYTEAFF.

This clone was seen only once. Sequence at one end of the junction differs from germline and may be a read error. The CDR3 sequence: CASSAQEDRGRLNF. As DNA, the CDR3 is TGTGCCAGCAGTGCACAAGAAGACAGGGGGCGGTTGAACTTC. V usage is TRBV28 and J usage is TRBJ2-7; 10 nucleotides line up with TRBD1. Germline V gene data show CDR1 as MDHEN and CDR2 as SYDVKM. The CDR3 sequence is 14 residues long.

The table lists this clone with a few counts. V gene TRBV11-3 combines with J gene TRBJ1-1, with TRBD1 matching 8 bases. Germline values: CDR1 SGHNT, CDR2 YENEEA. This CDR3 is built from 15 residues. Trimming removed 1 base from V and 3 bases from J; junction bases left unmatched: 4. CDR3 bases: TGTGCCAGCAGCTTAGGACAGGGGTGGGACACTGAAGCTTTCTTT. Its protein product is CASSLGQGWDTEAFF. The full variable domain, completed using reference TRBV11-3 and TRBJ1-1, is EAGVVQSPRYKIIEKKQPVAFWCNPISGHNTLYWYLQNLGQGPELLIRYENEEAVDDSQLPKDRFSAERLKGVDSTLKIQPAELGDSAVYLCASSLGQGWDTEAFFGQGTRLTVV.

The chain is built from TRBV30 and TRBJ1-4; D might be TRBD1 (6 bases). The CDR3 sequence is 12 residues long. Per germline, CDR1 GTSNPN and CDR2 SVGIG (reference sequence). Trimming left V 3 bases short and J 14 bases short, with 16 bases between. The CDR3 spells CAWRPSRDTLFF. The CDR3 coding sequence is TGTGCCTGGAGACCTTCAAGGGACACCCTGTTTTTT.

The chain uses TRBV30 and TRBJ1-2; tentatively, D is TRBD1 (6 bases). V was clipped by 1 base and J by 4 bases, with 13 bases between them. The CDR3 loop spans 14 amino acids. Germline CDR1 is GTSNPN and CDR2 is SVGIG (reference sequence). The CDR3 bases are TGTGCCTGGAGTGCCGATAGGACAGTCTATGGCTACACCTTC. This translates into CAWSADRTVYGYTF.